The 20 T cell receptor beta chains below come from one sample, sequenced in a study of cytomegalovirus exposure and HLA in healthy donors. The table came from immunoSEQ multiplex PCR; TCRdb's copy has only in-frame clones and leaves some out. The sample yields under 80,000 clones, approximately 93% seen once. What was sequenced was PBMCs. The receptors come from a woman aged 18-29 years in good health and CMV-seropositive.

The chain links TRBV27 to TRBJ2-1; the D gene is possibly TRBD2 (6 bases). Germline CDR1 reads MNHEY; CDR2 reads SMNVEV (reference sequence). V lost 2 bases to trimming and J lost 7 bases, with 18 bases between them. The CDR3 contains 16 residues. For the CDR3, the DNA is TGTGCCAGCAGTTTAAGGGGTAGCGGTCCGGGTAATGAGCAGTTCTTC. Translated: CASSLRGSGPGNEQFF.

J is TRBJ2-3 and V is TRBV4-1; 10 bases agree with TRBD2. V was pared by 2 bases and J by 5 bases, with 7 bases of the junction left unmatched. Germline V CDR1 and CDR2: MGHRA, YSYEKL. CDR3 length: 16 amino acids. CDR3 in DNA: TGCGCCAGCAGCCAAACTTTAGCGGGGGGTCTAGATACGCAGTATTTT. This encodes CASSQTLAGGLDTQYF.

The chain couples TRBV27 to TRBJ2-7, with TRBD2 matching 9 bases. This CDR3 contains 17 residues. V shed 2 bases and J 0 bases; nucleotides not matched to a gene: 8. Germline loops: CDR1 MNHEY, CDR2 SMNVEV (reference sequence). The CDR3: CASSLTVVAGDSYEQYF. CDR3 nucleotides: TGTGCCAGCAGTTTAACAGTAGTAGCGGGGGACTCCTACGAGCAGTACTTC.

The chain is built from TRBV21-1 and TRBJ2-1; the table calls TRBD1, which could not be checked here. TRBV21-1 is assigned pseudogene status. This CDR3 contains 12 residues. The CDR3 nucleotides read TGTGCCAGCACTCCGGGACAGGGGGGGCAGTTCTTC. Amino acid sequence: CASTPGQGGQFF.

The chain has TRBV27 and TRBJ1-4; D is uncertain. CDR1 and CDR2 from the germline V gene are MNHEY and SMNVEV (reference sequence). The CDR3 is 15 residues long. Trimming took off 6 bases at V and 6 bases at J, with 17 bases between the two ends. CDR3 loop: CASSSLRGRDEKLFF. The DNA of the CDR3 is TGTGCCAGCAGCAGCCTTCGAGGGAGAGATGAAAAACTGTTTTTT.

This clone was observed once. The V gene is TRBV5-5, the J gene TRBJ1-5; 7 positions match TRBD1. CDR1 is SGHKS and CDR2 is YYEKEE in the germline V gene (reference sequence). The CDR3 is 20 residues long. J gave up 1 base and V 4 bases, and 20 bases lay outside the gene matches. CDR3: CASSLTGTAAQGGSNQPQHF. Here the CDR3 DNA reads TGTGCCAGCAGCCTGACAGGGACAGCCGCTCAAGGGGGGAGCAATCAGCCCCAGCATTTT.

This clone has only one observation. V is TRBV4-3 and J is TRBJ2-7; 10 nucleotides agree with TRBD1. The CDR3 totals 14 residues. The ends lost 3 bases at V and 6 bases at J; junction bases unmatched: 5. CDR1 LGHNA and CDR2 YSLEER come from the germline V gene. The CDR3 loop reads CASSHGTGVGEQYF. DNA of the CDR3: TGCGCCAGCAGCCACGGGACAGGGGTCGGCGAGCAGTACTTC.

This clone was recorded only once. The rearrangement joins TRBV27 to TRBJ2-3, with 8 nucleotides matching TRBD2. The CDR3 extends over 17 amino acids. Germline CDR1 MNHEY, CDR2 SMNVEV (reference sequence). V dropped 3 bases and J dropped 4; count of bases not matched to a gene: 12. CDR3 sequence reads: CASSFQRESGGADTQYF. The CDR3 DNA reads TGTGCCAGCAGTTTCCAGCGGGAGAGTGGAGGCGCAGATACGCAGTATTTT.

The chain uses TRBV2 and TRBJ2-1; 10 nucleotides match TRBD2. The junction had 13 bases not matched to a gene; V was cut back by 7 bases and J by 7 bases. The CDR3 has 16 amino acids. Germline-derived CDR1 and CDR2 are SNHLY and FYNNEI. In DNA, the CDR3 is TGTGCCAGCACGCTACTACCTAGCGGGAGAGAGAATGAGCAGTTCTTC. Encoded protein: CASTLLPSGRENEQFF.

This chain connects TRBV6-5 to TRBJ1-1, with D perhaps matching TRBD1 (6 bases). Trimming took off 8 bases at V and 4 bases at J, with 17 bases between the two ends. Germline CDR1 and CDR2: MNHEY and SVGAGI. CDR3 length equals 14 residues. The CDR3 nucleotides read TGTGCCAGCCGCCGGGAGGGGGGCGGCACTGAAGCTTTCTTT. The encoded protein is CASRREGGGTEAFF.

This rearrangement joins TRBV9 to TRBJ2-7; 10 bases are a match to TRBD1. The germline gives CDR1 SGDLS, CDR2 YYNGEE. The CDR3 runs 16 residues. The ends lost 4 bases at V and 3 bases at J; junction bases unmatched: 10. The CDR3 protein is CASSPPRGQGVYEQYF. CDR3 bases: TGTGCCAGCAGCCCCCCGCGTGGACAGGGGGTCTACGAGCAGTACTTC.

The rearrangement links TRBV29-1 to TRBJ2-5; 7 bases line up with TRBD2. Germline loops: CDR1 SQVTM, CDR2 ANQGSEA. The CDR3 totals 13 residues. The ends lost 7 bases at V and 2 bases at J; junction bases unmatched: 7. CDR3 nucleotides: TGCAGCGGCGCCGGGACTACTCAAGAGACCCAGTACTTC. Its translation: CSGAGTTQETQYF.

V is TRBV28 and J is TRBJ2-1, with unresolved D. V was trimmed by 5 bases and J by 0 bases, leaving 11 bases between them. Germline V lookup: CDR1 MDHEN, CDR2 SYDVKM. The CDR3 runs to 15 residues. The CDR3 DNA sequence: TGTGCCAGCAGTCTCCACAGCAGCTCCTACAATGAGCAGTTCTTC. Its protein product is CASSLHSSSYNEQFF.

The rearrangement links TRBV28 to TRBJ2-4; a possible D gene is TRBD1 (5 bases). Germline V CDR1 and CDR2: MDHEN, SYDVKM. The V and J ends lost 5 bases and 7 bases respectively, with 21 bases between them. The CDR3 sequence is 16 residues long. CDR3: CASSLRTGFGWNIQYF. The CDR3 DNA sequence: TGTGCCAGCAGTCTTCGAACAGGCTTTGGATGGAACATTCAGTACTTC.

This clone was picked up a small number of times. The rearrangement links TRBV28 to TRBJ2-6; possible D gene TRBD2, 6 bases. V gave up 7 bases and J gave up 0 bases, with 10 bases separating them. The CDR3 is 15 residues long. The V gene's germline CDR1 is MDHEN and CDR2 SYDVKM. In DNA, the CDR3 is TGTGCCAGCACGGAGGGCAGCTCTGGGGCCAACGTCCTGACTTTC. Translating it yields CASTEGSSGANVLTF. Full variable domain (remainder filled in from reference TRBV28 and TRBJ2-6): DVKVTQSSRYLVKRTGEKVFLECVQDMDHENMFWYRQDPGLGLRLIYFSYDVKMKEKGDIPEGYSVSREKKERFSLILESASTNQTSMYLCASTEGSSGANVLTFGAGSRLTVL.

A single count supports this clone. The chain employs TRBV27 and TRBJ1-1; D may be TRBD1 (6 bases). Germline lookup yields CDR1 MNHEY and CDR2 SMNVEV (reference sequence). This CDR3 comprises 13 residues. The V and J ends lost 5 bases and 6 bases respectively, with 13 bases between them. Here the CDR3 DNA reads TGTGCCAGCAGTCCGGACAGAGGCGCTGAAGCTTTCTTT. Amino acids: CASSPDRGAEAFF.

This chain links TRBV2 with TRBJ2-7, with D possibly matching TRBD1 (6 bases). This CDR3 spans 15 amino acids. The germline V gene encodes CDR1 SNHLY and CDR2 FYNNEI. V was trimmed by 6 bases and J by 1 base, leaving 16 bases between them. The CDR3 nucleotides read TGTGCCAGCAGGCCGGGACAACGATTTTCCTACGAGCAGTACTTC. Residues: CASRPGQRFSYEQYF. The variable domain in full, with the rest retrieved from reference TRBV2 and TRBJ2-7, is EPEVTQTPSHQVTQMGQEVILRCVPISNHLYFYWYRQILGQKVEFLVSFYNNEISEKSEIFDDQFSVERPDGSNFTLKIRSTKLEDSAMYFCASRPGQRFSYEQYFGPGTRLTVT.

The chain combines TRBV6-5 with TRBJ2-2, with D maybe TRBD2 (6 bases). The CDR3 consists of 14 residues. Germline V lookup: CDR1 MNHEY, CDR2 SVGAGI. The V and J ends lost 0 bases and 5 bases respectively, with 7 bases between them. CDR3 in DNA: TGTGCCAGCAGTTACTCGGGGGGAACCGGGGAGCTGTTTTTT. Translating gives CASSYSGGTGELFF.

The chain recombines TRBV4-3 with TRBJ2-7; possible D gene TRBD2, 6 bases. CDR1 is LGHNA and CDR2 is YSLEER in the germline V gene. There are 15 residues in the CDR3. V dropped 1 base and J dropped 0 bases, with 10 bases sitting between them. CDR3 nucleotides: TGCGCCAGCAGCCAAGTGGCGGGAAACTCCTACGAGCAGTACTTC. It yields the protein CASSQVAGNSYEQYF.

The chain combines TRBV28 with TRBJ2-5, with 7 nucleotides matching TRBD2. Germline V gene sequence: CDR1 MDHEN, CDR2 SYDVKM. V was clipped by 6 bases and J by 0 bases; unmatched bases: 10. The CDR3 loop spans 16 amino acids. CDR3 in amino acids: CASRKRGHVYQETQYF. The CDR3 DNA reads TGTGCCAGCAGGAAGCGGGGCCACGTGTACCAAGAGACCCAGTACTTC.